What follows are 30 T cell receptor beta chains derived from one specimen sequenced in a study of blood T cell repertoires in COVID-19. The protocol was immunoSEQ multiplex PCR, while the TCRdb copy is restricted to in-frame clones and leaves out a portion. The table has about 90,000 clones, approximately 84% seen once. The sequenced material came from peripheral blood. These receptors came from a man older than 75 with active or convalescent COVID-19.

The chain uses TRBV19 and TRBJ1-4; D gene uncertain. This CDR3 has 15 amino acids. The V gene's germline CDR1 is LNHDA and CDR2 SQIVND (reference sequence). The V and J ends lost 4 bases and 2 bases respectively, with 11 bases between them. DNA for the CDR3: TGTGCCAGTAGTACCGGGGTCGCGACTAATGAAAAACTGTTTTTT. Translated: CASSTGVATNEKLFF.

The rearrangement joins TRBV19 to TRBJ2-7; possibly TRBD1 for D (5 bases). The CDR3 has 14 amino acids. V gave up 3 bases and J gave up 5 bases, with 14 bases separating them. Germline V gene data show CDR1 as LNHDA and CDR2 as SQIVND (reference sequence). CDR3 DNA sequence: TGTGCCAGTAGTATGCGGACAAATAGAGACGAGCAGTACTTC. Protein sequence: CASSMRTNRDEQYF.

The chain couples TRBV6-6 to TRBJ1-2; possibly TRBD1 for D (6 bases). CDR3 length: 16 residues. V was clipped by 8 bases and J by 5 bases, with 24 bases between them. Per germline, CDR1 MNHNY and CDR2 SVGAGI (reference sequence). Written as DNA, the CDR3 is TGTGCCAGCTCGATGGGGTACAGGGCGGTTGATTATGGCTACACCTTC. This sequence encodes CASSMGYRAVDYGYTF.

The chain joins TRBV24-1 to TRBJ1-2; TRBD1 matches 7 bases. The ends lost 4 bases at V and 4 bases at J; junction bases unmatched: 5. CDR1 KGHDR and CDR2 SFDVKD come from the germline V gene. The CDR3 loop spans 14 amino acids. The chain's CDR3 is CATSEEDRLYGYTF. The CDR3 DNA reads TGTGCCACCAGTGAAGAGGACAGGCTCTATGGCTACACCTTC.

The rearrangement joins TRBV28 to TRBJ2-5; 7 nucleotides agree with TRBD2. The germline V gene encodes CDR1 MDHEN and CDR2 SYDVKM. The CDR3 consists of 14 residues. V was pared by 4 bases and J by 5 bases, with 7 bases of the junction left unmatched. DNA for the CDR3: TGTGCCAGCAGTTCCAGCGGGGAAAGCGAGACCCAGTACTTC. It yields the protein CASSSSGESETQYF.

The table lists this clone with a few counts. The rearrangement joins TRBV7-8 to TRBJ2-5; possibly TRBD1 for D (5 bases). Germline values: CDR1 SGHVS, CDR2 FQNEAQ. The CDR3 contains 16 residues. V was trimmed by 1 base and J by 2 bases, leaving 14 bases between them. CDR3 in amino acids: CASSLEGWAEQETQYF. CDR3 coding DNA: TGTGCCAGCAGCTTAGAGGGGTGGGCGGAACAAGAGACCCAGTACTTC.

The gene calls are TRBV3-1 (or the pseudogene TRBV3-2) and TRBJ2-3, with D unclear. This CDR3 is built from 15 residues. The V gene lost 1 base and the J gene lost 0 bases, with 8 bases spanning the gap. Looked up from germline, CDR1 is LGHDT and CDR2 is YNNKEL (reference sequence). CDR3 sequence (DNA): TGTGCCAGCAGCCAAGGAGTGACTAGCACAGATACGCAGTATTTT. This translates into CASSQGVTSTDTQYF.

The chain uses TRBV11-2 and TRBJ1-5; tentatively, D is TRBD1 (5 bases). The germline CDR1 and CDR2 sequences are SGHAT and FQNNGV. Trimming pared 5 bases from V and 0 bases from J, leaving 11 bases between. This CDR3 spans 15 amino acids. The CDR3 reads CASSPGSYSNQPQHF. The CDR3 DNA is TGTGCCAGCAGCCCAGGGTCGTATAGCAATCAGCCCCAGCATTTT.

The V and J genes are TRBV11-2 and TRBJ1-5; 8 nucleotides line up with TRBD1. The CDR3 covers 17 residues. The germline V gene encodes CDR1 SGHAT and CDR2 FQNNGV. The trim removed 1 base at V and 0 bases at J, leaving 5 bases unmatched. The CDR3 spells CASSLGTGLNSNQPQHF. The CDR3 coding sequence is TGTGCCAGCAGCTTAGGGACAGGGCTTAATAGCAATCAGCCCCAGCATTTT.

This clone was observed many times. This chain connects TRBV30 to TRBJ1-6, with a weak D call TRBD1 (5 bases). The CDR3 runs 15 residues. Trimming left V 3 bases short and J 3 bases short, with 12 bases between. Germline V CDR1 and CDR2: GTSNPN, SVGIG (reference sequence). This CDR3 is CAWRKQANYNSPLHF. Here the CDR3 DNA reads TGTGCCTGGAGGAAACAGGCAAACTATAATTCACCCCTCCACTTT.

This chain joins TRBV12-2 and TRBJ1-1; the table names TRBD1, a call not compared with the DNA. TRBV12-2 is a documented pseudogene. This CDR3 comprises 16 residues. The CDR3 loop is CASLPSCRQMNTEAFF. In DNA, the CDR3 is TGTGCAAGTCTCCCCTCCTGCAGACAGATGAACACTGAAGCTTTCTTT.

The chain uses TRBV4-1 and TRBJ2-7; 7 bases are shared with TRBD1. V trimming: 1 base; J trimming: 6 bases; junction bases outside the gene matches: 9. In germline, CDR1 is MGHRA, CDR2 YSYEKL. The CDR3 sequence is 15 residues long. The chain's CDR3 is CASSQGSGGTGEQYF. The CDR3 DNA is TGCGCCAGCAGCCAAGGGTCAGGGGGTACCGGCGAGCAGTACTTC.

CDR3: CASSHDLQGADYEQYF. The CDR3 nucleotides read TGTGCCAGCAGCCATGACCTACAGGGGGCGGACTACGAGCAGTACTTC. The V call is TRBV3-1 (or the pseudogene TRBV3-2), the J call TRBJ2-7, with TRBD1 matching 9 bases. The V and J ends lost 3 bases and 3 bases, in that order; junction bases with no gene match: 9. The CDR3 is 16 residues long. Per germline, CDR1 LGHDT and CDR2 YNNKEL (reference sequence).

The rearrangement uses TRBV7-8 and TRBJ2-2, with 15 bases fitting TRBD2. V dropped 2 bases and J dropped 3; count of bases not matched to a gene: 7. This CDR3 is built from 19 residues. In germline, CDR1 is SGHVS, CDR2 FQNEAQ. The CDR3 loop is CASSLYGGLAGGYTGELFF. The CDR3 nucleotides are TGTGCCAGCAGCTTATACGGAGGACTAGCGGGGGGGTACACCGGGGAGCTGTTTTTT.

The J gene is TRBJ2-2, the V gene TRBV19; a weak D match, TRBD2 (6 bases). Germline V lookup: CDR1 LNHDA, CDR2 SQIVND (reference sequence). V lost 3 bases, J lost 2 bases, and 13 bases lay in between. This CDR3 spans 16 amino acids. The CDR3 reads CASSIGLAANTGELFF. The CDR3 coding sequence is TGTGCCAGTAGTATTGGGTTAGCGGCTAACACCGGGGAGCTGTTTTTT.

The J gene is TRBJ2-2, the V gene TRBV27, with D maybe TRBD2 (7 bases). The V end was cut by 7 bases, the J end by 0 bases, with 12 bases between. The germline gives CDR1 MNHEY, CDR2 SMNVEV (reference sequence). This CDR3 is 15 amino acids long. CDR3 region: CASKGGGPNTGELFF. The CDR3 coding sequence is TGTGCCAGCAAAGGGGGGGGACCGAACACCGGGGAGCTGTTTTTT.

The V gene is TRBV6-5, the J gene TRBJ1-1; D call uncertain. Trimming cost V 0 bases and J 0 bases, with 11 bases left between them. CDR1 and CDR2 from the germline V gene are MNHEY and SVGAGI. This CDR3 contains 16 residues. The CDR3 region is CASSYSRSSMNTEAFF. CDR3 bases: TGTGCCAGCAGTTACTCGAGGTCGAGCATGAACACTGAAGCTTTCTTT.

This clone has just one count. The chain is built from TRBV28 and TRBJ1-5, with a tentative D call TRBD1 (6 bases). The CDR3 length is 14 residues. V was shortened by 3 bases and J by 5 bases, with 11 bases between the two germline ends. CDR1 is MDHEN, CDR2 SYDVKM, per germline. CDR3 coding DNA: TGTGCCAGCAGTTTCGGAACAGGGTATCAGCCCCAGCATTTT. Translating gives CASSFGTGYQPQHF.

The rearrangement joins TRBV3-1 (or the pseudogene TRBV3-2) to TRBJ1-6, with TRBD1 matching over 7 bases. CDR3 length equals 16 residues. Trimming cost V 1 base and J 9 bases; bases outside gene matches: 9. Germline V CDR1 and CDR2: LGHDT, YNNKEL (reference sequence). The CDR3 loop is CASSQGQGTFSSPLHF. The CDR3 DNA reads TGTGCCAGCAGCCAAGGACAGGGCACCTTTAGTTCACCCCTCCACTTT.

A note on this clone: In the same sample, other DNA sequences code for this CDR3. The chain joins TRBV5-5 to TRBJ1-4; TRBD1 matches 11 bases. Germline CDR1 and CDR2: SGHKS and YYEKEE (reference sequence). The CDR3 has 14 residues. The J segment lost 6 bases and the V segment lost 4 bases, leaving 2 bases of the junction unmatched. The CDR3 here is CASSRTGGDEKLFF. The CDR3, as DNA: TGTGCCAGCAGCAGGACAGGGGGCGATGAAAAACTGTTTTTT.

The CDR3 reads CASRTGSDTIYF. The CDR3 nucleotides are TGTGCCAGCCGGACAGGGTCTGACACCATATATTTT. The rearrangement uses TRBV28 and TRBJ1-3, with 8 bases identical to TRBD1. Trimming took 8 bases from V and 8 from J; bases not matched to a gene: 5. Germline V gene lookup returns CDR1 MDHEN and CDR2 SYDVKM. The CDR3 is 12 amino acids. Drawing the rest from reference TRBV28 and TRBJ1-3, the complete variable domain is DVKVTQSSRYLVKRTGEKVFLECVQDMDHENMFWYRQDPGLGLRLIYFSYDVKMKEKGDIPEGYSVSREKKERFSLILESASTNQTSMYLCASRTGSDTIYFGEGSWLTVV.

The CDR3 bases are TGTGCCAGCAGCGGCGGACTAGCGGGGGGCTCTACAGATACGCAGTATTTT. Protein: CASSGGLAGGSTDTQYF. This chain uses TRBV21-1 with TRBJ2-3; TRBD2 is taken as the D call from the table, unchecked against the DNA. TRBV21-1 is recorded as a pseudogene. This CDR3 is 17 amino acids long.

This chain uses TRBV29-1 with TRBJ1-2; a possible D gene is TRBD1 (5 bases). Germline V gives CDR1 SQVTM, CDR2 ANQGSEA. Between the trimmed V and J ends, which lost 4 bases and 8 bases, there was a span of 20 bases. CDR3 length: 14 residues. The CDR3 here is CSVVDQRARGGYTF. The CDR3 region has the DNA TGCAGCGTTGTGGACCAGCGGGCGAGGGGAGGCTACACCTTC.

The chain links TRBV6-6 to TRBJ1-5; 8 bases agree with TRBD1. The V gene's germline CDR1 is MNHNY and CDR2 SVGAGI (reference sequence). This CDR3 is 14 amino acids long. The J segment lost 7 bases and the V segment lost 6 bases, leaving 8 bases of the junction unmatched. The CDR3: CASSHRGAEQPQHF. The CDR3 DNA is TGTGCCAGCAGCCACAGGGGGGCGGAACAGCCCCAGCATTTT.

In this sample, this clone turned up once. The rearrangement uses TRBV7-9 and TRBJ2-3; D not resolved. Germline CDR1 reads SEHNR; CDR2 reads FQNEAQ (reference sequence). The CDR3 length is 11 residues. Trimming removed 7 bases from V and 6 bases from J, with 8 bases in between. CDR3 region: CASTGADTQYF. CDR3 DNA sequence: TGTGCCAGCACTGGAGCGGATACGCAGTATTTT.

This chain joins TRBV6-5 and TRBJ2-4; a weak D match, TRBD2 (5 bases). There are 13 residues in the CDR3. V lost 6 bases, J lost 8 bases, and 14 bases lay in between. CDR1 is MNHEY and CDR2 is SVGAGI in the germline V gene. CDR3 DNA: TGTGCCAGCAGAACGGGCGGAGGAGACATTCAGTACTTC. Translation gives CASRTGGGDIQYF.

This rearrangement joins TRBV19 to TRBJ1-1; 8 bases line up with TRBD1. V was pared by 6 bases and J by 6 bases, with 3 bases of the junction left unmatched. The CDR3 contains 12 residues. Germline CDR1 LNHDA, CDR2 SQIVND (reference sequence). CDR3 in DNA: TGTGCCAGTAGAACAGGGGGGGCTGAAGCTTTCTTT. Amino acids: CASRTGGAEAFF.

Ten or more counts support this clone. The chain recombines TRBV5-4 with TRBJ2-4; 8 nucleotides line up with TRBD2. This CDR3 contains 15 residues. V was clipped by 4 bases and J by 7 bases; unmatched bases: 10. CDR1 and CDR2 from the germline V gene are SGHNT and YYREEE (reference sequence). The DNA of the CDR3 is TGTGCCAGCAGCCGCCCTAGCGGGTTGGGGAACATTCAGTACTTC. Its translation: CASSRPSGLGNIQYF.

J is TRBJ2-7 and V is TRBV11-2, with D maybe TRBD1 (6 bases). This CDR3 contains 16 residues. V was cut by 2 bases and J by 1 base, with 15 bases left in between. CDR1 is SGHAT and CDR2 is FQNNGV in the germline V gene. The CDR3 DNA sequence: TGTGCCAGCAGCTTAAGGGCCTACAGGGATTCCTACGAGCAGTACTTC. It translates to CASSLRAYRDSYEQYF.

In its sample, this clone was seen once. The rearrangement uses TRBV7-3 and TRBJ2-2; the D gene is possibly TRBD2 (5 bases). The V end was cut by 5 bases, the J end by 4 bases, with 23 bases between. CDR1 is SGHTA, CDR2 FQGTGA, per germline. This CDR3 is built from 18 residues. CDR3 sequence (DNA): TGTGCCAGCAGCCCCTTAGGCTCTCCGTCGGGGAGCACCGGGGAGCTGTTTTTT. It translates to CASSPLGSPSGSTGELFF.